This entry describes one T cell receptor beta chain. The antigen is undetermined. The data stem from a study of T cell repertoires in cytomegalovirus infection. Study information: The authors relied on CMV epitopes, both recently identified HLA-C-restricted and well-studied HLA-B-restricted. In public TCR beta signatures, there were indications of both CMV infection and matching HLA type.

From germline, CDR1 is MNHNS and CDR2 SASEGT. The CDR3 contains 14 residues. V shed 7 bases and J shed 1 base, with 14 bases lying between them. TCRdb re-analysed the reads in MiXCR, keeping a single row per CDR3 protein. The sample contains some 920,000 distinct CDR3 sequences, approximately 33% of which appear only once. The chain combines TRBV6-1 with TRBJ2-7; no firm D call. The source of this sequence is a human donor in good health (CMV status not recorded). Some clones in this sample may be carry-over from other donors' samples. The specimen comprised cultured CD8+ T cells from PBMCs, sampled from culture after CMV antigen stimulation. The CDR3 protein is CASTSPIVSYEQYF. The CDR3 DNA is TGTGCCAGCACCTCCCCGATAGTTTCCTACGAGCAGTACTTC.